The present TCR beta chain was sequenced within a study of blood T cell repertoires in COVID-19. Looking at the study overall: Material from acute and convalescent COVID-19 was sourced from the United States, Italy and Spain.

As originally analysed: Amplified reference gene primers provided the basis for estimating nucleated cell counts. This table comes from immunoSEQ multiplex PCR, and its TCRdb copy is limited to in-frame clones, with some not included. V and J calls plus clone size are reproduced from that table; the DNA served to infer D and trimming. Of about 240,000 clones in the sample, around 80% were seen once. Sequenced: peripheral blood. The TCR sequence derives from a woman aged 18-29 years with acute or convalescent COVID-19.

CDR3 nucleotide sequence: TGTGCCACCAGCGAGGGTTCGGGCACTGAAGCTTTCTTT. Its protein product is CATSEGSGTEAFF. The V call is TRBV15, the J call TRBJ1-1; the D is unclear. The CDR3 sequence is 13 residues long. Trimming stripped 5 bases from V and 4 bases from J, with 11 bases between. CDR1 and CDR2 (germline): LNHNV, YYDKDF (reference sequence).